Reported below is one TCR beta chain. The antigen remains undetermined. Profiled with immunoSEQ multiplex PCR; TCRdb holds only in-frame clones, not every one. Counted here are approximately 400,000 clones, roughly 96% occurring once; the ten biggest clones make up less than 0.35%. These data come from a study of shared clonotypes between healthy human individuals. Donors, healthy HIV-negative adults, lacked recent acute infections or vaccinations. To make CD8 memory, CD45RO+ cells were put together with CCR7-negative CD45RA+ TemRA cells. Study results and limitations: Sample collection involved blood only; tissue repertoires are likely different. Clonotype sharing among donors, it was expected, would be affected by sequencing depth.

V lost 2 bases, J lost 8 bases, and 2 bases stayed unmatched. There are 13 residues in the CDR3. CDR1 and CDR2 (germline): SEHNR, FQNEAQ (reference sequence). The material sequenced was memory CD8+ T cells sorted from blood. Subset defined: CD45RO+ cells pooled with CCR7-negative TemRA cells. This sequence joins TRBV7-9 and TRBJ1-3; 8 bases are shared with TRBD1. This TCR was sampled from a man aged 25 to 40 in good health. CDR3 loop: CASSLSGGHTIYF. The DNA of the CDR3 is TGTGCCAGCAGCTTATCAGGGGGCCACACCATATATTTT.